This T cell receptor beta chain was profiled in a study of blood T cell repertoires in COVID-19. Background on the study: The analysed material was cDNA or gDNA that came from T cells, B-cell-depleted T cells, or PBMCs.

Per germline, CDR1 SQVTM and CDR2 ANQGSEA. The CDR3 contains 14 residues. The germline V and J ends were trimmed by 4 bases and 2 bases, with 14 bases remaining between them. Clones were sequenced by immunoSEQ multiplex PCR, and TCRdb holds only the in-frame ones, with some missing. The sample holds under 100,000 clones; about 87% are singletons and the top ten take roughly 4.4%. The origin of this receptor is a man in his forties or fifties with active COVID-19. The V and J genes are TRBV29-1 and TRBJ2-5; the D gene is possibly TRBD2 (5 bases). The specimen was peripheral blood. As DNA, the CDR3 is TGCAGCGTTGTAAAAGCGGCGAAACAAGAGACCCAGTACTTC. Translating gives CSVVKAAKQETQYF.